These 15 T cell receptor beta chains were sequenced from one sample in a study of shared clonotypes between healthy human individuals. Sequencing was performed with immunoSEQ multiplex PCR; in TCRdb, only in-frame clones are kept and a portion is missing. The sample lists some 1,400,000 clones; roughly 96% were seen once. Sequenced sample: naive CD4+ T cells sorted from blood. Documented subset: CD45RA+ positively selected. These receptors all come from a man in his thirties or forties in good health.

V and J are TRBV10-2 and TRBJ2-5; 11 nucleotides match TRBD2. The trim removed 8 bases at V and 3 bases at J, leaving 11 bases unmatched. Germline-derived CDR1 and CDR2 are WSHSY and SAAADI. The CDR3 runs to 16 residues. CDR3 in amino acids: CASSLVLAGVKETQYF. Here the CDR3 DNA reads TGCGCCAGCTCGCTCGTACTAGCGGGAGTGAAAGAGACCCAGTACTTC.

The V and J genes are TRBV27 and TRBJ1-5; 9 nucleotides agree with TRBD1. CDR1 MNHEY and CDR2 SMNVEV come from the germline V gene (reference sequence). V trimming: 2 bases; J trimming: 4 bases; junction bases outside the gene matches: 3. CDR3 length: 15 amino acids. CDR3 DNA sequence: TGTGCCAGCAGTTTAACAGGGGGCAAGAATCAGCCCCAGCATTTT. It yields the protein CASSLTGGKNQPQHF.

This clone was counted once. J is TRBJ1-2 and V is TRBV2; no firm D call. This CDR3 is built from 14 residues. Germline-derived CDR1 and CDR2 are SNHLY and FYNNEI. Trimming pared 4 bases from V and 0 bases from J, leaving 9 bases between. CDR3 DNA sequence: TGTGCCAGCAGTGCGGGAATTACTAACTATGGCTACACCTTC. This translates into CASSAGITNYGYTF. The full variable domain, its missing parts supplied by reference TRBV2 and TRBJ1-2, is EPEVTQTPSHQVTQMGQEVILRCVPISNHLYFYWYRQILGQKVEFLVSFYNNEISEKSEIFDDQFSVERPDGSNFTLKIRSTKLEDSAMYFCASSAGITNYGYTFGSGTRLTVV.

V gene TRBV28 combines with J gene TRBJ1-4; D unresolved. Germline CDR1 reads MDHEN; CDR2 reads SYDVKM. This CDR3 spans 11 amino acids. V lost 8 bases to trimming and J lost 15 bases, with 16 bases between them. The CDR3 nucleotides read TGTGCCAGCGGAATCCCCCGAGGGATGTTTTTT. It encodes CASGIPRGMFF.

On this clone: Other DNA sequences within the sample encode an identical CDR3. The J gene is TRBJ2-5, the V gene TRBV20-1; D remains unclear. Germline CDR1 is DFQATT and CDR2 is SNEGSKA (reference sequence). Trimming removed 1 base at V and 4 bases at J, with 4 bases between. The CDR3 is 11 amino acids. DNA of the CDR3: TGCAGTGCTAGAGCGGGAGAGACCCAGTACTTC. Translation: CSARAGETQYF.

The chain couples TRBV5-1 to TRBJ2-7, with 9 bases that match TRBD2. Per the germline V gene, CDR1 is SGHRS and CDR2 is YFSETQ. V shed 4 bases and J 3 bases; nucleotides not matched to a gene: 5. The CDR3 totals 14 residues. The CDR3 here is CASSSNSGSYEQYF. CDR3 in DNA: TGCGCCAGCAGCAGTAATAGCGGGAGCTACGAGCAGTACTTC.

The gene calls are TRBV2 and TRBJ2-7; D might be TRBD1 or TRBD2, each matching 5 bases. V was shortened by 6 bases and J by 1 base, with 10 bases between the two germline ends. The CDR3 totals 13 residues. Germline assignment: CDR1 SNHLY and CDR2 FYNNEI. The CDR3 DNA follows: TGTGCCAGCAGGGGGGACCATTCCTACGAGCAGTACTTC. This translates into CASRGDHSYEQYF.

The rearrangement uses TRBV5-4 and TRBJ2-4; TRBD2 might be the D (7 bases). CDR1 and CDR2 (germline): SGHNT, YYREEE (reference sequence). The CDR3 has 17 residues. Trimming stripped 4 bases from V and 2 bases from J, with 19 bases between. CDR3: CASSVLGGAGTKNIQYF. CDR3 in DNA: TGTGCCAGCAGCGTGTTAGGGGGGGCAGGGACCAAAAACATTCAGTACTTC.

V and J are TRBV10-1 and TRBJ2-1; 12 bases align to TRBD2. The junction had 13 bases not matched to a gene; V was cut back by 5 bases and J by 2 bases. Germline CDR1 and CDR2: WNHNN and SYGVQD (reference sequence). The CDR3 totals 19 residues. This CDR3 is CASSPTSRTSGKAYNEQFF. The CDR3 region has the DNA TGCGCCAGCAGTCCAACCTCACGGACTAGCGGGAAGGCCTACAATGAGCAGTTCTTC.

Details on this clone: Other DNA sequences in the same sample also yield this CDR3. This chain joins TRBV19 and TRBJ1-2; D is undetermined. CDR1 is LNHDA, CDR2 SQIVND, per germline (reference sequence). V was trimmed by 6 bases and J by 1 base, leaving 6 bases between them. This CDR3 is built from 12 residues. The CDR3 sequence: CASSPDNYGYTF. The CDR3 coding sequence is TGTGCCAGTAGCCCGGATAACTATGGCTACACCTTC.

The V and J genes are TRBV7-9 and TRBJ2-7, with 8 bases fitting TRBD1. The CDR3 has 16 residues. Germline values: CDR1 SEHNR, CDR2 FQNEAQ (reference sequence). The V gene end was trimmed by 6 bases and the J gene end by 3 bases; junction bases not matched to a gene: 13. The CDR3 coding sequence is TGTGCCAGCAGGCCGTGGACAGGGAGCATAAACTACGAGCAGTACTTC. The encoded protein is CASRPWTGSINYEQYF.

The rearrangement joins TRBV27 to TRBJ1-1; TRBD1 matches at 8 bases. CDR3 length equals 14 residues. V lost 8 bases to trimming and J lost 1 base; unmatched junction nucleotides: 6. The germline gives CDR1 MNHEY, CDR2 SMNVEV (reference sequence). CDR3 bases: TGTGCCAGCGGACCACAGGGGGGGAACACTGAAGCTTTCTTT. It codes for CASGPQGGNTEAFF.

This chain joins TRBV5-1 and TRBJ2-7, with D possibly matching TRBD2 (5 bases). Per germline, CDR1 SGHRS and CDR2 YFSETQ. The CDR3 is made up of 15 amino acids. Between the trimmed V and J ends, which lost 0 bases and 1 base, there was a span of 11 bases. The CDR3 is CASSLGVSGSYEQYF. For the CDR3, the DNA is TGCGCCAGCAGCTTGGGGGTCAGCGGTTCCTACGAGCAGTACTTC.

This chain connects TRBV14 to TRBJ2-6, with TRBD1 matching 8 bases. CDR1 is SGHDN, CDR2 FVKESK, per germline. J was trimmed by 4 bases and V by 6 bases; bases with no gene match: 11. The length of the CDR3 is 17 residues. The CDR3 loop reads CASSQANRGEGANVLTF. In DNA form, the CDR3 reads TGTGCCAGCAGTCAGGCAAACAGGGGGGAAGGGGCCAACGTCCTGACTTTC.

The chain joins TRBV5-1 to TRBJ2-3, with TRBD2 matching 7 bases. Germline V gene sequence: CDR1 SGHRS, CDR2 YFSETQ. V dropped 6 bases and J dropped 4; count of bases not matched to a gene: 8. The CDR3 has 14 amino acids. In nucleotides, the CDR3 is TGCGCCAGCAACGGGGGAGGGCCTCCAGATACGCAGTATTTT. This codes for CASNGGGPPDTQYF.